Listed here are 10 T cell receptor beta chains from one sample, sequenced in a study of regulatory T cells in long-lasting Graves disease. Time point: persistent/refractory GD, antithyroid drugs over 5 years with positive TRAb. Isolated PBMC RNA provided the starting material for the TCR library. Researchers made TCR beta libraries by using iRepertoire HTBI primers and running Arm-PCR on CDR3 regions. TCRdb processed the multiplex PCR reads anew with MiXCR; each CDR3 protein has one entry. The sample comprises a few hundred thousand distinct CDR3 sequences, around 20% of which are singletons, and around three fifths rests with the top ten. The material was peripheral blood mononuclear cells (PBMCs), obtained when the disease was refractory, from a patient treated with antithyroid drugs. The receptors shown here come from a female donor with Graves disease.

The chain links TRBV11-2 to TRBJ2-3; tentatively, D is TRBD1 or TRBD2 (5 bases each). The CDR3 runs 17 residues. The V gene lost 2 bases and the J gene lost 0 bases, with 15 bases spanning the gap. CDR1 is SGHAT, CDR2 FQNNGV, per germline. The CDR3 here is CASSLFQGPISTDTQYF. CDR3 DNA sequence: TGTGCCAGCAGCTTATTCCAGGGACCCATTAGCACAGATACGCAGTATTTT.

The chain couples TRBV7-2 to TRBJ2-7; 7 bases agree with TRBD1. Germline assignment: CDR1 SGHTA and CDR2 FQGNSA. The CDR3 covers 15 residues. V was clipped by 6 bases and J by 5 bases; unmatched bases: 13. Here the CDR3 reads CASSDTAGGRHEQYF. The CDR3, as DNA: TGTGCCAGCAGTGACACCGCAGGGGGAAGGCACGAGCAGTACTTC.

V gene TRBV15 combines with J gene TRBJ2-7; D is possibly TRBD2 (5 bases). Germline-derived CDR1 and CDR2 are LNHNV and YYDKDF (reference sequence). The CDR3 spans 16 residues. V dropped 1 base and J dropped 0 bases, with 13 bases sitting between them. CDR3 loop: CATSRGKFGSSYEQYF. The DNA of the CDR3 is TGTGCCACCAGCAGAGGGAAGTTTGGGAGCTCCTACGAGCAGTACTTC.

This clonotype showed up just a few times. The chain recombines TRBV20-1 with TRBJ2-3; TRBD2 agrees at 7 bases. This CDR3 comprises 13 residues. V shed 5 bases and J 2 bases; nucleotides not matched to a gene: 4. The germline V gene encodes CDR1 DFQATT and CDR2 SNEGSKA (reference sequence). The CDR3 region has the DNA TGCAGTGCTCCACTAGCGTTCACAGATACGCAGTATTTT. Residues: CSAPLAFTDTQYF.

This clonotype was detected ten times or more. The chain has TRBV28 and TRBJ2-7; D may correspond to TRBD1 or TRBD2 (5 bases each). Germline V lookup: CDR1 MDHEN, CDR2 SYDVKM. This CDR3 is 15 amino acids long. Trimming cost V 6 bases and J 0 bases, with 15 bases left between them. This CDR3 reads CASSLPGLASYEQYF. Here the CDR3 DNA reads TGTGCCAGCAGCTTGCCGGGGCTAGCCTCCTACGAGCAGTACTTC.

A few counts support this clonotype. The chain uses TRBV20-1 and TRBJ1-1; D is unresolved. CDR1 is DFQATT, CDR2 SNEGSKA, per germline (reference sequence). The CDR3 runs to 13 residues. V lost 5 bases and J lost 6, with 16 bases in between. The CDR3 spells CSAPIRRVPEAFF. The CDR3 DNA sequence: TGCAGTGCTCCGATAAGACGGGTCCCTGAAGCTTTCTTT.

This chain's CDR3 is CASIVQGGGTGELFF. CDR3 nucleotide sequence: TGTGCCAGCATCGTACAGGGGGGAGGGACCGGGGAGCTGTTTTTT. This chain connects TRBV28 to TRBJ2-2; weak D call: TRBD1 (8 bases). V shed 7 bases and J shed 5 bases, with 17 bases lying between them. The CDR3 is made up of 15 amino acids. The germline V gene encodes CDR1 MDHEN and CDR2 SYDVKM.

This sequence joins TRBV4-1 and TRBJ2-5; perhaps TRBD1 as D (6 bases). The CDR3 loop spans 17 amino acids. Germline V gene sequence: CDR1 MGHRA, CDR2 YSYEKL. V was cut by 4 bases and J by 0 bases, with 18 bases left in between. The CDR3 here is CASSLVRGSLDQETQYF. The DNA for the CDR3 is TGCGCCAGCAGCCTCGTTAGGGGGAGCTTGGACCAAGAGACCCAGTACTTC.

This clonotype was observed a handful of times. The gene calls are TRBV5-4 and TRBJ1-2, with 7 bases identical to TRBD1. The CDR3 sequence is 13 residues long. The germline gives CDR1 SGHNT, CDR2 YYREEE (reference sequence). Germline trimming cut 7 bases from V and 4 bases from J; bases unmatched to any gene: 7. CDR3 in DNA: TGTGCCAGCCTACGACAGGGTGGCTATGGCTACACCTTC. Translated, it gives CASLRQGGYGYTF.

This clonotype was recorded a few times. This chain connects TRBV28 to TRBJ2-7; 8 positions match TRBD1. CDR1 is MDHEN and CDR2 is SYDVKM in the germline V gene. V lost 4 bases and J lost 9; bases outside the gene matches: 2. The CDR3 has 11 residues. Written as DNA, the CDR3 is TGTGCCAGCAGTTCAGGGGGCCGGCAGTACTTC. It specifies CASSSGGRQYF.